Following are 19 T cell receptor beta chains from one sample sequenced in a study of T cell repertoires in cytomegalovirus infection. These receptors' targets are unknown. TCRdb reprocessed the reads with MiXCR, giving one entry per CDR3 protein. The repertoire consists of around 770,000 distinct CDR3 sequences, with about 28% occurring once and the leading ten covering 13%. Sequenced material: cultured CD8+ T cells from PBMCs, taken from culture after CMV antigen stimulation. Every receptor here comes from a human donor in good health (CMV status not recorded). Some clones in this sample may be carry-over from other donors' samples.

The rearrangement joins TRBV15 to TRBJ2-1, with D tentatively TRBD2 (5 bases). Germline V CDR1 and CDR2: LNHNV, YYDKDF (reference sequence). With 0 bases removed from V and 0 bases from J, the gap between germline ends came to 15 bases. The CDR3 sequence is 18 residues long. The CDR3 coding sequence is TGTGCCACCAGCAGAGAGGACCCGGAGGCCAGCTCCTACAATGAGCAGTTCTTC. This encodes CATSREDPEASSYNEQFF.

This clonotype was observed once. The rearrangement uses TRBV6-2 or TRBV6-3 and TRBJ1-2; TRBD1 agrees at 12 bases. The germline V gene encodes CDR1 MNHEY and CDR2 SVGEGT. This CDR3 is built from 18 residues. After removal of 5 bases from V and 3 bases from J, the junction contained 13 bases not matched to a gene. CDR3 nucleotides: TGTGCCAGCAGTGACACCGGGACAGGGGGCCGAATCCACTATGGCTACACCTTC. Translating it yields CASSDTGTGGRIHYGYTF.

V gene TRBV10-2 combines with J gene TRBJ1-1; D gene unclear. CDR1 and CDR2 (germline): WSHSY, SAAADI. This CDR3 contains 13 residues. The V gene lost 8 bases and the J gene lost 5 bases, with 15 bases spanning the gap. The CDR3 is CASAIGSSTEAFF. In DNA, the CDR3 is TGCGCCAGCGCGATCGGGTCGAGTACTGAAGCTTTCTTT.

This clonotype was observed a handful of times. The chain carries TRBV2 and TRBJ1-2, with D possibly matching TRBD1 (5 bases). The CDR3 is 13 amino acids. Germline values: CDR1 SNHLY, CDR2 FYNNEI. Trimming cost V 8 bases and J 3 bases, with 13 bases left between them. The CDR3 sequence is CASGGRGDYGYTF. The CDR3 DNA follows: TGTGCCAGCGGGGGACGGGGAGACTATGGCTACACCTTC.

This clonotype was counted only a few times. The chain recombines TRBV14 with TRBJ2-2, with D perhaps matching TRBD2 (6 bases). The CDR3 totals 16 residues. Germline V lookup: CDR1 SGHDN, CDR2 FVKESK. V was trimmed by 6 bases and J by 2 bases, leaving 16 bases between them. The CDR3 region is CASSPTSSTNTGELFF. The CDR3 nucleotides are TGTGCCAGCAGTCCAACTAGCTCAACCAACACCGGGGAGCTGTTTTTT.

This clonotype was seen just once. The chain joins TRBV2 to TRBJ1-2; no reliable D call. The CDR3 runs to 11 residues. CDR1 is SNHLY and CDR2 is FYNNEI in the germline V gene. Trimming cost V 4 bases and J 4 bases, with 4 bases left between them. CDR3 coding DNA: TGTGCCAGCAGTGCATTCTATGGCTACACCTTC. Translation: CASSAFYGYTF.

V is TRBV6-2 or TRBV6-3 and J is TRBJ2-7; D is perhaps TRBD2 (7 bases). Trimming removed 0 bases at V and 6 bases at J, with 9 bases between. The CDR3 totals 13 residues. CDR1 is MNHEY, CDR2 SVGEGT, per germline. CDR3 nucleotide sequence: TGTGCCAGCAGTTACTCGGGAGGGGGCGAGCAGTACGTC. This translates into CASSYSGGGEQYV.

The chain employs TRBV27 and TRBJ2-1, with D tentatively TRBD1 or TRBD2 (5 bases each). Trimming stripped 5 bases from V and 5 bases from J, with 13 bases between. CDR1 and CDR2 from the germline V gene are MNHEY and SMNVEV (reference sequence). The CDR3 has 14 amino acids. This chain's CDR3 is CASSPGTRNNEQFF. The CDR3 DNA reads TGTGCCAGCAGTCCCGGGACCCGAAACAATGAGCAGTTCTTC.

This clonotype was seen at least ten times. The J gene is TRBJ1-1, the V gene TRBV6-2 or TRBV6-3; 8 bases align to TRBD1. CDR3 length: 15 residues. J lost 3 bases, V lost 6 bases, and 9 bases had no gene match. Germline V gene data show CDR1 as MNHEY and CDR2 as SVGEGT. The chain's CDR3 is CASRSLDRADTEAFF. In nucleotides, the CDR3 is TGTGCCAGCAGATCCCTGGACAGGGCGGACACTGAAGCTTTCTTT.

V usage is TRBV6-5 and J usage is TRBJ1-4; no clear D gene. CDR1 MNHEY and CDR2 SVGAGI come from the germline V gene. The length of the CDR3 is 16 residues. Trimming shortened V by 5 bases and J by 3 bases, and 16 bases separated the two germline ends. CDR3 sequence (DNA): TGTGCCAGCAGTCTCGGTCCCGATGAAGCTAATGAAAAACTGTTTTTT. Its translation: CASSLGPDEANEKLFF.

There are a few counts of this clonotype. The J gene is TRBJ2-2, the V gene TRBV12-3 or TRBV12-4; 7 bases match TRBD1. The trim removed 4 bases at V and 5 bases at J, leaving 10 bases unmatched. The CDR3 is 16 amino acids. CDR3 in amino acids: CASSSDDREITGELFF. The CDR3 region has the DNA TGTGCCAGCAGTTCAGATGACAGGGAGATTACCGGGGAGCTGTTTTTT.

This clonotype was found a few times. The chain combines TRBV27 with TRBJ1-5; no clear D. V lost 3 bases, J lost 5 bases, and 8 bases lay in between. Germline V gives CDR1 MNHEY, CDR2 SMNVEV (reference sequence). The CDR3 runs to 13 residues. The CDR3 loop is CASSLNIYQPQHF. The CDR3 bases are TGTGCCAGCAGTTTGAACATATATCAGCCCCAGCATTTT.

The chain uses TRBV27 and TRBJ1-6; 9 bases align to TRBD1. The CDR3 totals 17 residues. The ends lost 2 bases at V and 2 bases at J; junction bases unmatched: 4. CDR1 and CDR2 from the germline V gene are MNHEY and SMNVEV (reference sequence). For the CDR3, the DNA is TGTGCCAGCAGTTTAAGGGACAGGGTCGCCTATAATTCACCCCTCCACTTT. Encoded protein: CASSLRDRVAYNSPLHF.

Notes on this clonotype: The conserved phenylalanine or tryptophan normally closing the CDR3 is absent here, so this likely arose from a read error. The rearrangement uses TRBV7-9 and TRBJ2-5; 10 bases are shared with TRBD2. The germline gives CDR1 SEHNR, CDR2 FQNEAQ (reference sequence). V dropped 1 base and J dropped 5; count of bases not matched to a gene: 10. The CDR3 runs 17 residues. CDR3 sequence: CASSLEASGGVGETQYY. CDR3 bases: TGTGCCAGCAGCTTAGAGGCTAGCGGGGGCGTCGGGGAGACCCAGTACTAC.

Many counts were recorded for this clonotype. The chain carries TRBV12-3 or TRBV12-4 and TRBJ2-5; D possibly corresponds to TRBD2 (7 bases). The CDR3 covers 15 residues. V was pared by 3 bases and J by 3 bases, with 14 bases between. The CDR3 nucleotides are TGTGCCAGCAGTTTGGGCGGGGGCCGCGAAGAGACCCAGTACTTC. As protein: CASSLGGGREETQYF.

The chain carries TRBV6-2 or TRBV6-3 and TRBJ1-1; D remains ambiguous. The CDR3 spans 14 residues. Trimming pared 5 bases from V and 1 base from J, leaving 11 bases between. Germline lookup yields CDR1 MNHEY and CDR2 SVGEGT. Here the CDR3 reads CASSPGLRNTEAFF. CDR3 coding DNA: TGTGCCAGCAGTCCGGGTCTCAGGAACACTGAAGCTTTCTTT.

This clonotype appeared a few times. The V and J genes are TRBV12-3 or TRBV12-4 and TRBJ2-6; D might be TRBD2 (5 bases). V was shortened by 3 bases and J by 0 bases, with 21 bases between the two germline ends. The CDR3 runs 20 residues. The CDR3 sequence is CASSFRARGFPFSGANVLTF. In DNA form, the CDR3 reads TGTGCCAGCAGTTTCCGGGCCCGAGGGTTCCCCTTCTCTGGGGCCAACGTCCTGACTTTC.

This clonotype was observed a few times. The chain combines TRBV15 with TRBJ2-2; tentatively, D is TRBD1 (5 bases). The V end was cut by 5 bases, the J end by 4 bases, with 14 bases between. The CDR3 length is 15 residues. Germline CDR1 LNHNV, CDR2 YYDKDF (reference sequence). For the CDR3, the DNA is TGTGCCACCAGCCGCTTGGTGGGGCGCACCGGGGAGCTGTTTTTT. It translates to CATSRLVGRTGELFF.

V gene TRBV29-1 combines with J gene TRBJ1-2, with no clear D. V was cut by 3 bases and J by 3 bases, with 11 bases left in between. This CDR3 comprises 13 residues. CDR1 is SQVTM, CDR2 ANQGSEA, per germline. In DNA form, the CDR3 reads TGCAGCGTTGAGGCAGAGGTTGACTATGGCTACACCTTC. Protein sequence: CSVEAEVDYGYTF.